The TCR beta chain described here comes from a study of T cells in Graves' hyperthyroidism and ophthalmopathy. The germline V gene encodes CDR1 LNHDA and CDR2 SQIVND (reference sequence). This CDR3 comprises 16 residues. Trimming stripped 3 bases from V and 0 bases from J, with 12 bases between. This clonotype was seen only a few times. TCR beta CDR3 sequences were amplified from RNA transcripts. Using the HTBI primer set, a first-round RT-PCR was run on the TCR CDR3. TCRdb analysed the multiplex PCR reads with MiXCR anew, one entry per CDR3 protein. Of about 260,000 distinct CDR3 sequences in the sample, roughly 17% are singletons; the top ten hold 25% to 30%.

The TCR originated in a young woman with Graves' ophthalmopathy. V is TRBV19 and J is TRBJ1-5, with D possibly TRBD1 on 5 matching bases. Specimen: blood. CDR3 in amino acids: CASSMGGYRSNQPQHF. The DNA for the CDR3 is TGTGCCAGTAGTATGGGGGGTTATCGTAGCAATCAGCCCCAGCATTTT.